The 4 T cell receptor beta chains below all came from one sample that was sequenced in a study of blood T cell repertoires in COVID-19 (TCRdb year 2020). The library was obtained by the immunoSEQ multiplex PCR assay. Held by TCRdb, this immuneACCESS table contains in-frame sequences only and omits some clones. Under half of the omission traces to an unresolved V gene where checked; the cause of the rest is unknown. In this sample the table shows roughly 260,000 clones, about 91% of which occur a single time. The top ten clonotypes cover around 2.5% of the sample. The sequenced sample was peripheral blood. Source of these receptors: a person aged 18 to 35 with COVID-19, enrolled during active disease.

This chain links TRBV12-2 with TRBJ2-1; the table gives TRBD2 as D, unverified against the DNA. TRBV12-2 is designated a pseudogene. CDR3 length: 15 amino acids. CDR3 loop: CASRLFLKREIEQFF. The CDR3 DNA is TGTGCAAGTCGCTTATTTTTAAAGCGGGAGATTGAGCAGTTCTTC.

V and J are TRBV6-5 and TRBJ2-1, with 7 bases fitting TRBD2. Germline assignment: CDR1 MNHEY and CDR2 SVGAGI. The CDR3 totals 15 residues. Trimming took 2 bases from V and 2 from J; bases not matched to a gene: 3. The CDR3 DNA reads as TGTGCCAGCAGTTACAAGCTAGCGGCCTACAATGAGCAGTTCTTC. Amino acids: CASSYKLAAYNEQFF.

J is TRBJ2-7 and V is TRBV10-2, with D possibly matching TRBD1 (5 bases). Between the trimmed V and J ends, which lost 6 bases and 0 bases, there was a span of 6 bases. This CDR3 spans 12 amino acids. Germline CDR1 and CDR2: WSHSY and SAAADI. CDR3 in DNA: TGCGCCAGCAGCGACAGCTCCTACGAGCAGTACTTC. Protein sequence: CASSDSSYEQYF.

The rearrangement links TRBV28 to TRBJ2-2; 9 bases match TRBD2. The germline V gene has CDR1 MDHEN and CDR2 SYDVKM. V lost 7 bases and J lost 0; bases outside the gene matches: 6. There are 16 residues in the CDR3. This CDR3 reads CASIQSGGTNTGELFF. The CDR3 DNA follows: TGTGCCAGCATCCAGAGCGGGGGGACGAACACCGGGGAGCTGTTTTTT.